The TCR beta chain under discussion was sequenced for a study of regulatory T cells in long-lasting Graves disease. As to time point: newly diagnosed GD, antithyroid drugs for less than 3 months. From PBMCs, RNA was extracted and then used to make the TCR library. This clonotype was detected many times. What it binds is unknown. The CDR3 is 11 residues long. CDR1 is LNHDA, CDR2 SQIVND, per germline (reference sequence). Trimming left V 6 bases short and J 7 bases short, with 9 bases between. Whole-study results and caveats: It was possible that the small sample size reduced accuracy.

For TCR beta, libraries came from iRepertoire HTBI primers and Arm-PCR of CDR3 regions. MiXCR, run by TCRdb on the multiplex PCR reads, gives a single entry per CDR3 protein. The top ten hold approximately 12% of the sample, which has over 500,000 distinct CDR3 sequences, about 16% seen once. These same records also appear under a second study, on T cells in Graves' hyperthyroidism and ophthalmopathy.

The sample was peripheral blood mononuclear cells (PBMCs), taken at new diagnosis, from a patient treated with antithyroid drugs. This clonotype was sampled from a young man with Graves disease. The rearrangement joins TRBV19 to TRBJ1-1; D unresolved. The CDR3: CASSRKVEAFF. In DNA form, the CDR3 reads TGTGCCAGTAGCCGCAAGGTTGAAGCTTTCTTT.